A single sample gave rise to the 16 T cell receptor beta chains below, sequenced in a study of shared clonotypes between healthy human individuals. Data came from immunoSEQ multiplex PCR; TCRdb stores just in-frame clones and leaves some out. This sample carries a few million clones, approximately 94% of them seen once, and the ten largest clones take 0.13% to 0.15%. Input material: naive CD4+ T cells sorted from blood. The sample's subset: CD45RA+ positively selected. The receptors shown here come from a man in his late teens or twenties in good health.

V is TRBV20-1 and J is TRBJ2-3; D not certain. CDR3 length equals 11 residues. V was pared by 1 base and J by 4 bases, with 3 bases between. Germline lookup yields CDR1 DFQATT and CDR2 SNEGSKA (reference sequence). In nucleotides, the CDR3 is TGCAGTGCTAGAGCCTCAGATACGCAGTATTTT. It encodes CSARASDTQYF.

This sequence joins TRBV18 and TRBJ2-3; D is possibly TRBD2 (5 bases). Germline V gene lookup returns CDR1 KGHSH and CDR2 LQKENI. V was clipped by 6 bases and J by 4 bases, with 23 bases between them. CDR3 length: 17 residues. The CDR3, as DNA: TGTGCCAGCTCTCAGCAAGATTGGACCGGGGTTTCAGATACGCAGTATTTT. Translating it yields CASSQQDWTGVSDTQYF.

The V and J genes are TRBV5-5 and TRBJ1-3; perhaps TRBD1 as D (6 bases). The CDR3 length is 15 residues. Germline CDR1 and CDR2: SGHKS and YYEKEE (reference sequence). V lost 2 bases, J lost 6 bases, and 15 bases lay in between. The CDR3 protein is CASSLFPDSINTIYF. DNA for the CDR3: TGTGCCAGCAGCTTATTTCCGGACAGTATAAACACCATATATTTT.

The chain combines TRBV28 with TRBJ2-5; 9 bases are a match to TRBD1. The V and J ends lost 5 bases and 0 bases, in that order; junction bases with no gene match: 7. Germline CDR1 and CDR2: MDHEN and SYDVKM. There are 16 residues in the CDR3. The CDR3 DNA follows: TGTGCCAGCAGTCCCCGGACAGGGGCGTACCAAGAGACCCAGTACTTC. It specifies CASSPRTGAYQETQYF.

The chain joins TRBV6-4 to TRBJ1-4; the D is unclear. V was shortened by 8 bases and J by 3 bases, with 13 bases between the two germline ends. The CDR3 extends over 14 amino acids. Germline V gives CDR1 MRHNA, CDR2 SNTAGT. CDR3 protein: CASENGPPNEKLFF. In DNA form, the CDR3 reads TGTGCCAGCGAAAACGGACCGCCTAATGAAAAACTGTTTTTT.

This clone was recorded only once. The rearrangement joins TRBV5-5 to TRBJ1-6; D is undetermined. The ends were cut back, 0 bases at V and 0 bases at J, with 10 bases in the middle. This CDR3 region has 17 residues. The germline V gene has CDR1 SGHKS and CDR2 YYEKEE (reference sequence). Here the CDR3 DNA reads TGTGCCAGCAGCTTGGACACCGCCAGCTCCTATAATTCACCCCTCCACTTT. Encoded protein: CASSLDTASSYNSPLHF.

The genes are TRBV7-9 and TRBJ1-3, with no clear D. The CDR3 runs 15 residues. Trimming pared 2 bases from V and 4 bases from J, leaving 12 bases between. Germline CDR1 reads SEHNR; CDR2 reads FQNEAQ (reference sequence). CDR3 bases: TGTGCCAGCAGCTTATACCCATCCGGGGGAAACACCATATATTTT. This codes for CASSLYPSGGNTIYF.

The CDR3 region has the DNA TGTGCCAGCAGTGAAGCTCCAGCGGGGTATGAAAAACTGTTTTTT. Its protein is CASSEAPAGYEKLFF. This rearrangement joins TRBV2 to TRBJ1-4; no clear D gene. The CDR3 is 15 residues long. Germline CDR1 reads SNHLY; CDR2 reads FYNNEI. Deletions cut 0 bases from V and 6 bases from J, with 11 bases between.

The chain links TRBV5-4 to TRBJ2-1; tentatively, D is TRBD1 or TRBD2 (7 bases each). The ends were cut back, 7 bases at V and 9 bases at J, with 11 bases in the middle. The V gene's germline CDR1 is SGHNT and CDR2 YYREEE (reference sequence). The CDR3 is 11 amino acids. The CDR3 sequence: CASGRGGEQFF. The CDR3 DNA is TGTGCCAGCGGCAGGGGGGGTGAGCAGTTCTTC.

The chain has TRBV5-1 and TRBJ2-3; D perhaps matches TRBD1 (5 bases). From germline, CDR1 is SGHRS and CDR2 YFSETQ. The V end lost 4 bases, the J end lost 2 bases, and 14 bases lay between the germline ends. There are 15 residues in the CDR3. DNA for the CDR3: TGCGCCAGCAGCGTGGACATGCCCGACACAGATACGCAGTATTTT. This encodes CASSVDMPDTDTQYF.

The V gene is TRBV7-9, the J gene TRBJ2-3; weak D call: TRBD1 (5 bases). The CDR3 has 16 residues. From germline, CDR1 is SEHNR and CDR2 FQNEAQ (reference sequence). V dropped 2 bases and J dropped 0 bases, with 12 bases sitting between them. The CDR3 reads CASSLRQSSSTDTQYF. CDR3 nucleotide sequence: TGTGCCAGCAGCTTAAGACAGAGCTCTAGCACAGATACGCAGTATTTT.

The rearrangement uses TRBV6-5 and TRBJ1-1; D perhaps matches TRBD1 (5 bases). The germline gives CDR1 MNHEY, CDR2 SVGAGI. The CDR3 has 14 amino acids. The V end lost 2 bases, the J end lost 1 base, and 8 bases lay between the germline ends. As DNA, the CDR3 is TGTGCCAGCAGTTACCACACAGGGAACACTGAAGCTTTCTTT. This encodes CASSYHTGNTEAFF.

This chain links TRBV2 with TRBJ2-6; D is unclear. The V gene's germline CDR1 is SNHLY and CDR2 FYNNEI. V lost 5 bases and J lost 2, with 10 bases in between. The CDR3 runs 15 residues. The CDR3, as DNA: TGTGCCAGCAGTCAGGTCCTGGCTGGGGCCAACGTCCTGACTTTC. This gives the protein CASSQVLAGANVLTF.

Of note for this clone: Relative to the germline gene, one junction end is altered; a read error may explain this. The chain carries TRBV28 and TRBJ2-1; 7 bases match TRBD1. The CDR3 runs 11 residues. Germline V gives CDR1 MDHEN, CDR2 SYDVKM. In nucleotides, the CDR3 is TGTGCCAGCAGTTCACAGGGGATCTTGCTCTTC. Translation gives CASSSQGILLF. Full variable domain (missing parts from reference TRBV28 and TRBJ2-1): DVKVTQSSRYLVKRTGEKVFLECVQDMDHENMFWYRQDPGLGLRLIYFSYDVKMKEKGDIPEGYSVSREKKERFSLILESASTNQTSMYLCASSSQGILLFGPGTRLTVL.

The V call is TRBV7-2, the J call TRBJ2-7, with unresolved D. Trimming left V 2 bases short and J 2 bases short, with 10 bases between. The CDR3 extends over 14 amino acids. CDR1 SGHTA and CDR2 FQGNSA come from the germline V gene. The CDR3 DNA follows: TGTGCCAGCAGCTTAAGTCCAGGTCCCTACGAGCAGTACTTC. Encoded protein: CASSLSPGPYEQYF.

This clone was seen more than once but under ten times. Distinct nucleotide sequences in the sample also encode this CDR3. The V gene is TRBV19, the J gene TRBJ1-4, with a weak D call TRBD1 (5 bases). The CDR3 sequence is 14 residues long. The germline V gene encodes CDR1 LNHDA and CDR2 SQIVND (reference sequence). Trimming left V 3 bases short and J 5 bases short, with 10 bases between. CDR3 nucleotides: TGTGCCAGTAGTATCGGGACCACAAATGAAAAACTGTTTTTT. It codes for CASSIGTTNEKLFF.